This TCR beta chain was recorded in a study of blood T cell repertoires in COVID-19. At the level of the study: PBMCs, B-cell-depleted T cells, or T cells were the source of the cDNA or gDNA that made up the material.

The CDR3 spans 13 residues. V was clipped by 3 bases and J by 7 bases, with 7 bases between them. CDR1 is MGHDK, CDR2 SYGVNS, per germline. The protocol was immunoSEQ multiplex PCR, while the TCRdb copy is restricted to in-frame clones and leaves out a portion. This sample has roughly 150,000 clones, with 75% to 80% found just once. This chain joins TRBV25-1 and TRBJ1-6; perhaps TRBD1 as D (6 bases). The specimen sequenced was peripheral blood. The clonotype was recovered from a woman older than 75 with acute or convalescent COVID-19. DNA of the CDR3: TGTGCCAGCAGTGATCAGGGGAATTCACCCCTCCACTTT. Translating it yields CASSDQGNSPLHF.